Listed here are 5 T cell receptor beta chains from one sample, sequenced in a study of shared clonotypes between healthy human individuals. The method was immunoSEQ multiplex PCR; TCRdb's version includes in-frame clones alone and lacks a portion of them. The table shows fewer than 3 million clones, with about 90% occurring only once. The material sequenced was naive CD4+ T cells from PBMCs. Subset reported: CD45RA+ positively selected. The receptors originated from a man aged 18 to 35 in good health. Some clones in this sample may be carry-over from other donors' samples.

This sequence joins TRBV6-1 and TRBJ2-5, with TRBD1 identical over 9 bases. V was pared by 3 bases and J by 3 bases, with 14 bases of the junction left unmatched. This CDR3 region has 18 residues. Germline V gene lookup returns CDR1 MNHNS and CDR2 SASEGT. The CDR3 coding sequence is TGTGCCAGCAGTGAGCCCGGGCGGGACAGGGCGATAGAAGAGACCCAGTACTTC. Translated, it gives CASSEPGRDRAIEETQYF.

J is TRBJ2-1 and V is TRBV28; no clear D. The CDR3 covers 15 residues. Trimming removed 2 bases from V and 6 bases from J, with 14 bases in between. CDR1 MDHEN and CDR2 SYDVKM come from the germline V gene. CDR3 nucleotides: TGTGCCAGCAGTTTACCCGGGTTGGGCCGCAATGAGCAGTTCTTC. Protein: CASSLPGLGRNEQFF.

V and J are TRBV2 and TRBJ2-2; D is unclear. The V end lost 8 bases, the J end lost 4 bases, and 14 bases lay between the germline ends. This CDR3 is 14 amino acids long. The germline gives CDR1 SNHLY, CDR2 FYNNEI. CDR3: CASPRTEPTGELFF. In DNA, the CDR3 is TGTGCCAGCCCAAGGACGGAGCCCACCGGGGAGCTGTTTTTT.

V is TRBV18 and J is TRBJ1-3, with 8 bases lining up with TRBD1. Germline values: CDR1 KGHSH, CDR2 LQKENI. The trim removed 3 bases at V and 3 bases at J, leaving 7 bases unmatched. The CDR3 covers 16 residues. The CDR3 here is CASSPPGQGGGNTIYF. In nucleotides, the CDR3 is TGTGCCAGCTCACCTCCAGGACAGGGAGGTGGAAACACCATATATTTT. The full variable domain, completed using reference TRBV18 and TRBJ1-3, is NAGVMQNPRHLVRRRGQEARLRCSPMKGHSHVYWYRQLPEEGLKFMVYLQKENIIDESGMPKERFSAEFPKEGPSILRIQQVVRGDSAAYFCASSPPGQGGGNTIYFGEGSWLTVV.

This clone was detected only once. V gene TRBV7-9 combines with J gene TRBJ1-4, with D possibly being TRBD1 (6 bases). V was clipped by 5 bases and J by 0 bases, with 13 bases between them. The CDR3 sequence is 16 residues long. CDR1 SEHNR and CDR2 FQNEAQ come from the germline V gene (reference sequence). CDR3 sequence: CASSLRDISTNEKLFF. The CDR3 DNA is TGTGCCAGCAGCCTCCGGGACATATCAACTAATGAAAAACTGTTTTTT.